Each of the 4 T cell receptor beta chains below was sequenced from the same sample in a study of blood T cells in healthy people across ages. A second about 7 to 12 cycle PCR used barcoded and J-beta primers. MiXCR, run by TCRdb on the 5' RACE reads, gives a single entry per CDR3 protein. This table has 850,000 to 1,000,000 distinct CDR3 sequences, roughly 43% appearing once. Input material: blood. The receptor set was obtained from a man aged 30-40 years in good health.

V is TRBV4-3 and J is TRBJ2-5, with a weak D call TRBD2 (5 bases). Trimming pared 3 bases from V and 5 bases from J, leaving 16 bases between. The CDR3 has 15 residues. From germline, CDR1 is LGHNA and CDR2 YSLEER. DNA for the CDR3: TGCGCCAGCAGCCAGCGGAAGGACTGGCTGGAGACCCAGTACTTC. Its translation: CASSQRKDWLETQYF.

This sequence joins TRBV25-1 and TRBJ1-2, with 7 bases lining up with TRBD1. Trimming cost V 1 base and J 13 bases; bases outside gene matches: 9. The CDR3 extends over 13 amino acids. The V gene's germline CDR1 is MGHDK and CDR2 SYGVNS. The CDR3 loop is CASSESPTGWFTF. DNA for the CDR3: TGTGCCAGCAGTGAATCGCCGACAGGGTGGTTCACCTTC.

The chain recombines TRBV5-1 with TRBJ1-1, with 9 bases lining up with TRBD1. The V gene's germline CDR1 is SGHRS and CDR2 YFSETQ. After removal of 5 bases from V and 4 bases from J, the junction contained 6 bases not matched to a gene. The CDR3 has 14 residues. CDR3 sequence reads: CASRLQGAITEAFF. Written as DNA, the CDR3 is TGCGCCAGCAGGTTACAGGGGGCTATCACTGAAGCTTTCTTT.

This clonotype was seen only a few times. The CDR3 here is CAIRFGGGYGYTF. The CDR3 nucleotides read TGTGCCATCAGATTCGGGGGTGGCTATGGCTACACCTTC. V usage is TRBV10-3 and J usage is TRBJ1-2, with D possibly being TRBD1 (5 bases). Trimming took off 6 bases at V and 4 bases at J, with 12 bases between the two ends. The CDR3 is made up of 13 amino acids. Per the germline V gene, CDR1 is ENHRY and CDR2 is SYGVKD.